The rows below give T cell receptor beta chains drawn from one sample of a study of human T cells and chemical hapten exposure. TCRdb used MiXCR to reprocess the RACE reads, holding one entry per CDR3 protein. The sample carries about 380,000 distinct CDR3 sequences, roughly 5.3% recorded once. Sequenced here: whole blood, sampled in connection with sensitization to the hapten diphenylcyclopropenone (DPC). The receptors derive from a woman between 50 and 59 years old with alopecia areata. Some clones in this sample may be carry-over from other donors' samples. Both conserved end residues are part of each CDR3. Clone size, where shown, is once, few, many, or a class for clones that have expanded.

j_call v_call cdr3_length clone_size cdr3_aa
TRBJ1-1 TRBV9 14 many CASSTGQVQIEAFF
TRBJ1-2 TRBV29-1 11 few CSFSVGSGYTF
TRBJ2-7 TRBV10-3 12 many CAISGGTYEQYF
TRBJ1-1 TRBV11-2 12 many CASSPGLPEAFF
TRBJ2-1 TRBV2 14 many CASRDSITYNEQFF
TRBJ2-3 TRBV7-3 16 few CASSLNQREEADTQYF
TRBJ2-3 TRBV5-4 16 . CASSLAEQRSTDTQYF
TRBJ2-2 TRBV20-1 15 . CSARLDRGNTGELFF
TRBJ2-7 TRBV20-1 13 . CSAPRDNSYEQYF
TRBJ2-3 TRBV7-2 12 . CASSLWTDTQYF
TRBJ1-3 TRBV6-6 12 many CASSHSGNTIYF
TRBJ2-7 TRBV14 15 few CASSKDLRGLSEQYF
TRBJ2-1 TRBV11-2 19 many CASSLETWTSGATYNEQFF
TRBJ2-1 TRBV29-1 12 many CSVESGYNEQFF
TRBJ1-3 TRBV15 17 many CATSRAPGASSGNTIYF
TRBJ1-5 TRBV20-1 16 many CSARVSGTGQNQPQHF
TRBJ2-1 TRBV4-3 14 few CASSQGLLMGEQFF
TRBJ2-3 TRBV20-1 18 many CSAVTDARTSGRTDTQYF
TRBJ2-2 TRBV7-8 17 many CASSLAAGRGNTGELFF
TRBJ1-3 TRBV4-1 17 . CASSQDHGGPSGNTIYF
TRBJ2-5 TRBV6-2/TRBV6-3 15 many CASSTPRPSQETQYF
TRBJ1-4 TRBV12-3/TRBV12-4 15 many CASSFGTGGGEKLFF
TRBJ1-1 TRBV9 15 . CASSVGGLMNTEAFF
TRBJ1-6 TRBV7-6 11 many CASSLGGALHF
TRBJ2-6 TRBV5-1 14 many CASSQSPGANVLTF
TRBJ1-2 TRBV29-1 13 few CSVEIGPLLGYTF
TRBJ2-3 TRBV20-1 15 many CSASQVGLGADTQYF
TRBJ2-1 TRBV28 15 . CASPPPAGGYNEQFF
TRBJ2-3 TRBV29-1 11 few CSAGETDTQYF